The clone carrying this TCR beta chain was observed a few times. What it binds is not known. The data were obtained in a study of post-analysis software for immune sequencing data. The overall study: Included among the disease courses, which were recorded for the cohort, were relapsing-remitting, secondary progressive and progressive-relapsing multiple sclerosis. Overall study results and limits: Comparison of patients with controls showed roughly five TRBV segments more frequent in patients, TRBV5-6, TRBV5-1 and TRBV20-1 among them. Compared with controls, patients showed significantly lower normalized Chao1 diversity.

Germline-derived CDR1 and CDR2 are SGHRS and YFSETQ. J lost 5 bases, V lost 0 bases, and 11 bases had no gene match. The CDR3 spans 17 residues. Libraries were made from TCR beta cDNA, and they carried unique molecular identifiers. Using its own MiXCR run on the PCR reads, TCRdb lists one record per CDR3 protein. Of fewer than 850,000 distinct CDR3 sequences listed, 25% to 30% are singletons. This chain uses TRBV5-1 with TRBJ2-7; 10 bases are a match to TRBD2. The receptor was derived from a girl aged 5 to 17 with multiple sclerosis. The sample taken for sequencing was blood. In DNA, the CDR3 is TGCGCCAGCAGCTTGGGGGGTTGGTCAGCGGGAGGGCACGAGCAGTACTTC. Translated: CASSLGGWSAGGHEQYF.